The T cell receptor beta chain described here comes from a study of cytomegalovirus exposure and HLA in healthy donors. Notes on the study in general: Being productive about 87% or about 30% of the time was typical of most TCR beta V segments in an earlier analysis.

Primers for the PCR totalled 60 Vbeta and 13 Jbeta. Data came from immunoSEQ multiplex PCR; TCRdb stores just in-frame clones and leaves some out. The sample comprises tens of thousands of clones, roughly 73% of which are singletons, and approximately 9.7% rests with the top ten. With respect to this clone: What it binds is not known.

From germline, CDR1 is SGHVS and CDR2 FNYEAQ. Trimming took 5 bases from V and 8 from J; bases not matched to a gene: 4. The CDR3 is 12 amino acids. The V gene is TRBV7-6, the J gene TRBJ2-3, with 7 positions matching TRBD2. Sequencing was performed on PBMCs. This receptor was obtained from a middle-aged man in good health and CMV-seronegative. The CDR3 nucleotides are TGTGCCAGCAGCGGGGGGGACGCTACGCAGTATTTT. Protein: CASSGGDATQYF.